This is a list of T cell receptor beta chains from one sample in a study of blood T cells in healthy people across ages. MiXCR was run by TCRdb on the 5' RACE reads, yielding one entry per CDR3 protein. The data show about 1.1 million distinct CDR3 sequences, with under 40% seen just once and 10% to 15% held by the top ten. Sequencing used blood. The receptors were gathered from a man between 18 and 29 years old in good health. CDR3s leave out the opening cysteine and the closing phenylalanine or tryptophan. Fields, in order: V gene, J gene, CDR3 protein.

>TRBV20-1|TRBJ1-5
SARDLVGSEPQH
>TRBV20-1|TRBJ1-1
SGEMLQGKRAEAF
>TRBV20-1|TRBJ1-1
SARGDSPNLRGTEAF
>TRBV28|TRBJ2-3
ASRTGHLSTDTQY
>TRBV7-2|TRBJ1-2
ASSSRTGASYGYT
>TRBV20-1|TRBJ2-4
SAPILTKNIQY
>TRBV12-3/TRBV12-4|TRBJ1-2
ASSPASGYT
>TRBV9|TRBJ2-3
ASSPGQGQDTQY
>TRBV12-3/TRBV12-4|TRBJ2-5
ASNKGDAWETQY
>TRBV9|TRBJ2-5
ASSSMTGQKETQY
>TRBV12-3/TRBV12-4|TRBJ1-6
ASTKNNRGRNSPLH
>TRBV7-9|TRBJ2-5
ASSTTKGQQETQY
>TRBV6-5|TRBJ1-1
ATTTGSYMNTEAF
>TRBV29-1|TRBJ1-2
SAGEQSRYGYT
>TRBV20-1|TRBJ2-3
SAKSQGVRGTDTQY
>TRBV3-1|TRBJ1-2
ASSQVPGRQGNYGYT
>TRBV6-2/TRBV6-3|TRBJ2-1
ASSLRTGDFYNEQF
>TRBV9|TRBJ2-3
ASSPMGQTSTDTQY
>TRBV6-6|TRBJ1-2
ASRHRTGGYGYA
>TRBV6-5|TRBJ2-7
ASSPNRGQEQY
>TRBV20-1|TRBJ2-1
SARVASALYNEQF
>TRBV9|TRBJ1-2
ASSVGLQDGYT
>TRBV14|TRBJ2-3
ASSQVNLRTSDTDTQY
>TRBV2|TRBJ2-7
ASSVRTSGTWEQY
>TRBV6-5|TRBJ2-1
ASSPGTRAEQF
>TRBV10-3|TRBJ1-1
AISESAGQGEAF
>TRBV13|TRBJ1-1
ASSSQGFTEAF
>TRBV7-9|TRBJ2-1
ASSLGGQRNEQF
>TRBV11-2|TRBJ2-3
ASSSSTDTQY
>TRBV12-3/TRBV12-4|TRBJ2-2
ASSTDRVANTGELF
>TRBV7-3|TRBJ2-2
ASSLSHTGELF
>TRBV6-2/TRBV6-3|TRBJ2-7
ATKVGMTGVDEQY
>TRBV2|TRBJ1-1
ASDPGQQNTEAF
>TRBV7-2|TRBJ1-4
ASSSQFNEKLF
>TRBV7-9|TRBJ1-4
ASSLVQPEKLF
>TRBV12-3/TRBV12-4|TRBJ2-5
ASSTSRGPNNEQY
>TRBV7-6|TRBJ1-1
ASSLNGENTEAF
>TRBV20-1|-
SARAWIRESGETQY
>TRBV10-3|TRBJ2-3
ATSTRERGQDTQY
>TRBV28|TRBJ2-3
ASSNPLAGGDLLNTQY